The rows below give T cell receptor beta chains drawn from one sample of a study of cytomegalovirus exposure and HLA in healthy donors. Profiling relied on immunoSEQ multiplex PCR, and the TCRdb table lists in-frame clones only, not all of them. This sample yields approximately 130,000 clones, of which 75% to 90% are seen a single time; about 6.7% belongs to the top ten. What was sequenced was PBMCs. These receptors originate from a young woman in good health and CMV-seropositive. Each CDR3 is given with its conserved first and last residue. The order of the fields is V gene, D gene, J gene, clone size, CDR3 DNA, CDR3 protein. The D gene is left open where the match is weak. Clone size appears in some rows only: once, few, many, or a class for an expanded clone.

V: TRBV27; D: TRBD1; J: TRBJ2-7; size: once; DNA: TGTGCCAGCAGTTTATCTGGGGACAGGGTCCTCTACGAGCAGTACTTC; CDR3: CASSLSGDRVLYEQYF
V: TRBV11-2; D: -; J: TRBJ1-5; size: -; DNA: TGTGCCAGCAGCTTAGGTCCGTCTCAGCCCCAGCATTTT; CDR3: CASSLGPSQPQHF
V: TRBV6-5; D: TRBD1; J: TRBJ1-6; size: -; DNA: TGTGCCAGCAGCCTGGCCTCGACAGGGGATTCACCCCTCCACTTT; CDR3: CASSLASTGDSPLHF
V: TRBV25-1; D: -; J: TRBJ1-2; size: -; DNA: TGTGCCAGCAGTGACGGGGTGGGGTATGGCTACACCTTC; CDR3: CASSDGVGYGYTF
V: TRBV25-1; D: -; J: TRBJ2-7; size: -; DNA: TGTGCCAGCAGTCCACATTTCAGCTCCTACGAGCAGTACTTC; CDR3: CASSPHFSSYEQYF
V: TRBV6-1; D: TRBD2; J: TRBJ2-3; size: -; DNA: TGTGCCAGCAGTCCAGCGGGGGTCACAGATACGCAGTATTTT; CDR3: CASSPAGVTDTQYF
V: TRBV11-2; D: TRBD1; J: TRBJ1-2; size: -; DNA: TGTGCCAGCAGCTTAGTTCGACAGGGGCCCTATGGCTACACCTTC; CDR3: CASSLVRQGPYGYTF
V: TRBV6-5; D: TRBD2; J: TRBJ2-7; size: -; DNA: TGTGCCAGCAGTCCCGGGACTAGCGGGAGTTACGAGCAGTACTTC; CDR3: CASSPGTSGSYEQYF
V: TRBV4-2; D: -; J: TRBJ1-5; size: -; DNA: TGTGCCAGCAGCCAAGAGGAACAGGTTGGGAATCAGCCCCAGCATTTT; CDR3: CASSQEEQVGNQPQHF
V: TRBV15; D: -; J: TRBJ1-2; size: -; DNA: TGTGCCACCAGCAGAGTACAGAACTATGGCTACACCTTC; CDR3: CATSRVQNYGYTF
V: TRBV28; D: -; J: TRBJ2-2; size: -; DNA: TGTGCCAGCATTAGTATGGCCGGGGAGCTGTTTTTT; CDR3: CASISMAGELFF
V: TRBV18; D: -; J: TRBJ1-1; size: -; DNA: TGTGCCAGCTCCCCTATGCGATATCTGAACACTGAAGCTTTCTTT; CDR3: CASSPMRYLNTEAFF
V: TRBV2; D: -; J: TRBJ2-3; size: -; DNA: TGTGCCAGCAGGGCTGGGGCTACTCACACAGATACGCAGTATTTT; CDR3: CASRAGATHTDTQYF
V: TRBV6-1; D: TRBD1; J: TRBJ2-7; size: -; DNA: TGTGCCAGCACGGACAGGGCCTACGAGCAGTACTTC; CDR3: CASTDRAYEQYF
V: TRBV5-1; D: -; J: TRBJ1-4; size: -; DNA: TGCGCCAGCAGCTTGCTCCCAGGGGATGAAAAACTGTTTTTT; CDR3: CASSLLPGDEKLFF
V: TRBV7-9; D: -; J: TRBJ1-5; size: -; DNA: TGTGCCAGCAGCTTCTCCAATCAGCCCCAGCATTTT; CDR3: CASSFSNQPQHF
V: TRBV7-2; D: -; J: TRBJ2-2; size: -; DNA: TGTGCCAGCAGCGTCCTCAGGGCCACCGGGGAGCTGTTTTTT; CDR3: CASSVLRATGELFF